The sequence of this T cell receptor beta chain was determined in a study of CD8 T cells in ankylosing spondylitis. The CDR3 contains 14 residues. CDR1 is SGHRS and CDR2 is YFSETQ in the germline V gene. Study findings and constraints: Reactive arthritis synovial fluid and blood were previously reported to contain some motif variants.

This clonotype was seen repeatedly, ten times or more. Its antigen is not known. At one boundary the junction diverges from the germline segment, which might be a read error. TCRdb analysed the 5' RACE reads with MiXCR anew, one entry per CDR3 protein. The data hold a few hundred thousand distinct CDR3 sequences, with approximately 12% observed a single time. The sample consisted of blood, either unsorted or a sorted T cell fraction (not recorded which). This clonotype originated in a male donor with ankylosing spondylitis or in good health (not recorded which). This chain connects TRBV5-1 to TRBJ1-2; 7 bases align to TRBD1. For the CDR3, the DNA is TGCGCCAGCACCTTGGAGGGGGCGCTTGATGGCTACACCTTC. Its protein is CASTLEGALDGYTF.